The entry below gives a single T cell receptor (beta chain) sequence along with its context. Trimming cost V 4 bases and J 3 bases; bases outside gene matches: 6. Germline V gives CDR1 SGHRS, CDR2 YFSETQ. The CDR3 runs to 15 residues. TCRdb re-analysed the RT-PCR reads in MiXCR, keeping a single row per CDR3 protein. The table has more than 600,000 distinct CDR3 sequences, 12% to 15% seen once. This TCR was sampled from a female donor in good health, serving as a healthy control. The chain combines TRBV5-1 with TRBJ2-3; 9 bases align to TRBD1. Material: memory CD4+ T cells from blood. CDR3 loop: CASSNTGGGTDTQYF. Here the CDR3 DNA reads TGCGCCAGCAGCAACACAGGGGGCGGGACAGATACGCAGTATTTT. Using reference TRBV5-1 and TRBJ2-3 for the parts outside the CDR3, the full variable domain is KAGVTQTPRYLIKTRGQQVTLSCSPISGHRSVSWYQQTPGQGLQFLFEYFSETQRNKGNFPGRFSGRQFSNSRSEMNVSTLELGDSALYLCASSNTGGGTDTQYFGPGTRLTVL.